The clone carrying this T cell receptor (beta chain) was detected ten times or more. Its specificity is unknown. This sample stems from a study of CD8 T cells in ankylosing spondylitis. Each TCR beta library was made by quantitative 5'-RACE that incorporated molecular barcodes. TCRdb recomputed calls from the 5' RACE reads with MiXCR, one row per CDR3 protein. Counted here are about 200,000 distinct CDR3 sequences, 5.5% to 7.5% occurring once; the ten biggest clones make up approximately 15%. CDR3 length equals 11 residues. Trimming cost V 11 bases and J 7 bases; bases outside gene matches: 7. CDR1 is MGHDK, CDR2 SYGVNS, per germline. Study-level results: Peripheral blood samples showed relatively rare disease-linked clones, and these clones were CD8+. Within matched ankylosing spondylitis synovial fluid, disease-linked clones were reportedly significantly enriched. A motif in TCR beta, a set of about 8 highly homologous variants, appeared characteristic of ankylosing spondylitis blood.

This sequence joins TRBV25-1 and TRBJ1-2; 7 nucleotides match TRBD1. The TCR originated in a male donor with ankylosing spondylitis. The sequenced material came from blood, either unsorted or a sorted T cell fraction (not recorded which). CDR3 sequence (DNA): TGTGCCGTCCGACAGGGTAGTGGCTACACCTTC. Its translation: CAVRQGSGYTF.